This T cell receptor (beta chain) was identified in a study of shared clonotypes between healthy human individuals. Study outcomes and limitations: Compared with clonotypes that all four donors shared, non-shared clonotypes had lower generation probabilities.

V gave up 5 bases and J gave up 5 bases; unmatched junction bases: 10. The CDR3 length is 15 residues. Germline CDR1 is SGHDN and CDR2 is FVKESK. Regarding this clone: What it recognizes is unknown.

Terminally differentiated effector memory CD45RA+ cells were excluded from the naive CD8 cells, which were CD45RO-negative and positively selected for CCR7. The study enrolled healthy HIV-negative adults without recent acute infections or vaccinations as donors. Once extracted for a subset, genomic DNA was divided evenly among several immunoSEQ plates. Profiling relied on immunoSEQ multiplex PCR, and the TCRdb table lists in-frame clones only, not all of them. The sample contains about 820,000 clones, 80% to 95% of which appear only once. This clonotype was obtained from a man younger than 45 in good health. The sample taken for sequencing was naive CD8+ T cells sorted from blood. The chain combines TRBV14 with TRBJ2-7, with 9 bases lining up with TRBD1. In DNA, the CDR3 is TGTGCCAGCAGCACTACCGGGACAGGGCCACACGAGCAGTACTTC. Translation gives CASSTTGTGPHEQYF.